Described below is a single TCR beta chain sequence and its context. Its antigen remains unknown. Measured with immunoSEQ multiplex PCR; TCRdb has only the in-frame clones, and not every one. The table records about 90,000 clones, roughly 90% of them present only once. This CDR3 is built from 16 residues. Trimming took 4 bases from V and 4 from J, leaving 19 bases between them. Per the germline V gene, CDR1 is MDHEN and CDR2 is SYDVKM. This sample was included in a study of OX40 agonist ivuxolimab in advanced cancers. Study-level findings and limits: There was clonal expansion of CD4+ and CD8+ blood T cells by week 6 at 0.1 to 3.0 mg/kg. Fewer expanded clones were found on average in CD4+ than in CD8+ T cells.

The gene calls are TRBV28 and TRBJ1-2; a possible D gene is TRBD1 (6 bases). The specimen comprised CD4+ or CD8+ T cells sorted from blood, sampled in a trial of the OX40 agonist ivuxolimab. The sequence derives from an adult with an advanced solid tumor such as melanoma, head and neck, liver or kidney cancer. The CDR3 nucleotides are TGTGCCAGCAGTTCTACAGGGAATAGTCCTTCCTATGGCTACACCTTC. Translated, it gives CASSSTGNSPSYGYTF.